A selection of T cell receptor beta chains follows, all from one sample in a study of cytomegalovirus exposure and HLA in healthy donors. Generated by immunoSEQ multiplex PCR, the TCRdb table keeps only in-frame clones and is missing some. The sample lists around 97,000 clones; around 81% were seen once. The sample was PBMCs. The receptors were sampled from a man in his forties in good health and CMV-seropositive. The CDR3 runs from the conserved cysteine through the conserved F or W. A D gene is named only where the DNA matches it firmly. Size is omitted from some rows. Given values are once, few, many or a class for expanded clones.

NA | TRBJ2-3 | TRBD2 | TRBV7-9 | TGTGCCAGCAGCTCTCTGCCGGGACTAGCGGTCACAGATACGCAGTATTTT | CASSSLPGLAVTDTQYF
NA | TRBJ2-7 | TRBD2 | TRBV7-9 | TGTGCCAGCAGCCCTCTAGCGGGAGTAAACGAGCAGTACTTC | CASSPLAGVNEQYF
NA | TRBJ2-3 | TRBD2 | TRBV7-9 | TGTTCCAGCAGACTAGCGGGAGCGGGCACAGATACGCAGTATTTT | CSSRLAGAGTDTQYF
NA | TRBJ2-1 | NA | TRBV9 | TGTGCCAGCAGCGTAAGGGCAGGGTCACTGAATGAGCAGTTCTTC | CASSVRAGSLNEQFF
NA | TRBJ1-5 | NA | TRBV19 | TGTGCCAGTACGGACACTCGCAATCAGCCCCAGCATTTT | CASTDTRNQPQHF
once | TRBJ2-3 | NA | TRBV5-1 | TGCGCCAGCAGCTTGCCGTCAGATACGCAGTATTTT | CASSLPSDTQYF
NA | TRBJ2-2 | NA | TRBV19 | TGTGCCAGTAGCGAAGGGGATGGATGGTCCGGGGAGCTGTTTTTT | CASSEGDGWSGELFF
NA | TRBJ2-1 | NA | TRBV6-5 | TGTGCCAGCAGAGGGGCGGCCTCCTACAATGAGCAGTTCTTC | CASRGAASYNEQFF
NA | TRBJ2-5 | TRBD2 | TRBV30 | TGTGCCCACAATGGGCGGGAGGGGGAGACCCAGTACTTC | CAHNGREGETQYF
NA | TRBJ1-2 | NA | TRBV7-6 | TGTGCCAGCAGCTCTAGCAATAACTATGGCTACACCTTC | CASSSSNNYGYTF
NA | TRBJ2-5 | TRBD1 | TRBV7-6 | TGTGCCAGCAGCTCTGACAGGGTGGAGACCCAGTACTTC | CASSSDRVETQYF
NA | TRBJ1-5 | NA | TRBV28 | TGTGCCAGCAGCTCTAGACAGTTCAATCAGCCCCAGCATTTT | CASSSRQFNQPQHF
NA | TRBJ2-1 | TRBD1 | TRBV5-1 | TGCGCCAGCAGCTTCGAGCCGACAGGGACCCACGCCTACAATGAGCAGTTCTTC | CASSFEPTGTHAYNEQFF
NA | TRBJ2-7 | NA | TRBV2 | TGTGCCAGCAGAGAACAGGACTACGAGCAGTACTTC | CASREQDYEQYF
NA | TRBJ2-5 | TRBD1 | TRBV5-1 | TGCGCCAGCAGCTTGGCCAGGGGGCAAGAGACCCAGTACTTC | CASSLARGQETQYF
NA | TRBJ2-5 | NA | TRBV5-4 | TGTGCCAGCAGCAGCAGAAGGACTGAGACCCAGTACTTC | CASSSRRTETQYF
NA | TRBJ2-5 | TRBD1 | TRBV19 | TGTGCCAGTAGTCTTCGGGGGGACAGGGAAAAGACCCAGTACTTC | CASSLRGDREKTQYF
NA | TRBJ1-6 | TRBD1 | TRBV6-5 | TGTGCCAGCAGGGGGGACAGGGGGACCGGTTCACCCCTCCACTTT | CASRGDRGTGSPLHF
NA | TRBJ2-1 | TRBD2 | TRBV30 | TGTGCCTGGAGTAAGCTAGCGGGAGGAGATGAGCAGTTCTTC | CAWSKLAGGDEQFF
NA | TRBJ1-6 | TRBD1 | TRBV4-1 | TGCGCCAGCAGCCAAACGGGGACAGGGACGGGTTCACCCCTCCACTTT | CASSQTGTGTGSPLHF
NA | TRBJ2-3 | NA | TRBV29-1 | TGCAGCGCTTCTTTACTAGCCCGCACAGATACGCAGTATTTT | CSASLLARTDTQYF
NA | TRBJ1-1 | NA | TRBV2 | TGTGCCAGCGTTAACAGGGTTTTGAGGAACACTGAAGCTTTCTTT | CASVNRVLRNTEAFF
NA | TRBJ1-3 | NA | TRBV7-3 | TGTGCCAGCAGCCCGGGACAAGGGACGGGGGGAAACACCATATATTTT | CASSPGQGTGGNTIYF
NA | TRBJ2-2 | NA | TRBV10-1 | TGCGCCAGCAGCCGCGACAGGTCTCTGGACACCGGGGAGCTGTTTTTT | CASSRDRSLDTGELFF
NA | TRBJ2-2 | TRBD2 | TRBV6-8 | TGTGCCAGCAGTTACGGGGGGAGGGTGGACACCGGGGAGCTGTTTTTT | CASSYGGRVDTGELFF
NA | TRBJ1-1 | NA | TRBV6-1 | TGTGCCAGCAGTGGGCGGGAGTACACTGAAGCTTTCTTT | CASSGREYTEAFF
once | TRBJ2-2 | TRBD1 | TRBV19 | TGTGCCAGTAGCATCCCAGCTCCGACAGGGACGAACACCGGGGAGCTGTTTTTT | CASSIPAPTGTNTGELFF
NA | TRBJ2-2 | TRBD2 | TRBV19 | TGTGCCAGTAGTCGACTAGCGGGAGTCACCGGGGAGCTGTTTTTT | CASSRLAGVTGELFF
NA | TRBJ2-7 | TRBD2 | TRBV27 | TGTGCCAGCAGTCCTTACCCTAGCGGAGAGCAGTACTTC | CASSPYPSGEQYF
NA | TRBJ2-1 | NA | TRBV19 | TGTGCCAGTAGTTGGGGCGGCTACAATGAGCAGTTCTTC | CASSWGGYNEQFF
NA | TRBJ2-7 | NA | TRBV2 | TGTGCCAGCAGTGAAGCCCCTAGAGGGACTCGACCCTACGAGCAGTACTTC | CASSEAPRGTRPYEQYF
NA | TRBJ1-1 | NA | TRBV4-1 | TGCGCCAGCAGAAGTTGGACGGCGGGCACTGAAGCTTTCTTT | CASRSWTAGTEAFF
NA | TRBJ2-6 | NA | TRBV27 | TGTGCCAGCAGCCAACAGATAGGGGCCAACGTCCTGACTTTC | CASSQQIGANVLTF
NA | TRBJ1-5 | TRBD1 | TRBV6-5 | TGTGCCAGCCGTGGACAGGGGAGGAATCAGCCCCAGCATTTT | CASRGQGRNQPQHF
NA | TRBJ1-4 | TRBD1 | TRBV5-1 | TGCGCCAGCAGCCCGGGGACAGGGGGCGCGAATGAAAAACTGTTTTTT | CASSPGTGGANEKLFF
NA | TRBJ1-3 | NA | TRBV29-1 | TGCAGCGTTGGGCAGATGAACTCTGGAAACACCATATATTTT | CSVGQMNSGNTIYF
NA | TRBJ2-7 | NA | TRBV5-1 | TGCGCCAGCAGCTGGGGCCACCTATCCTACGAGCAGTACTTC | CASSWGHLSYEQYF
few | TRBJ1-2 | NA | TRBV5-1 | TGCGCCAGCAGCTTGGCTAGGGGCGACCAGGGTGGCTACACCTTC | CASSLARGDQGGYTF
NA | TRBJ1-2 | TRBD1 | TRBV5-4 | TGTGCCAGCAGTCGGGACAGGGCCCCTAACTATGGCTACACCTTC | CASSRDRAPNYGYTF
NA | TRBJ2-1 | NA | TRBV5-1 | TGCGCCAGCAATGCAGGGACCTACAATGAGCAGTTCTTC | CASNAGTYNEQFF
NA | TRBJ2-3 | NA | TRBV5-1 | TGCGCCAGCAGCTTGGTAGCGGCCGGGGTAGATACGCAGTATTTT | CASSLVAAGVDTQYF
NA | TRBJ1-3 | NA | TRBV7-8 | TGTGCCAGCAGCCCGCGCACAGGGACCGGCCTGGGAAACACCATATATTTT | CASSPRTGTGLGNTIYF
NA | TRBJ1-2 | TRBD1 | TRBV2 | TGTGCCAGCAGTGAATCCGGGACAGTCGGAGGCTACACCTTC | CASSESGTVGGYTF
NA | TRBJ2-3 | TRBD1 | TRBV10-3 | TGTGCCACCCTCGTACAGGGGGTACCAGATACGCAGTATTTT | CATLVQGVPDTQYF
NA | TRBJ2-7 | NA | TRBV21-1 | TGTGCCAGCAGCAAAGGAATCCAGCACGGGTCCTACGAGCAGTACTTC | CASSKGIQHGSYEQYF
once | TRBJ2-1 | TRBD2 | TRBV19 | TGTGCCAGTAGTTACGGCGGGAGCTATGAGCAGTTCTTC | CASSYGGSYEQFF
few | TRBJ1-5 | NA | TRBV2 | TGTGCCAGCAGGCAAAGCTATAGCAATCAGCCCCAGCATTTT | CASRQSYSNQPQHF
once | TRBJ2-1 | TRBD1 | TRBV2 | TGTGCCAGCAGACAGGGGAATAATGAGCAGTTCTTC | CASRQGNNEQFF